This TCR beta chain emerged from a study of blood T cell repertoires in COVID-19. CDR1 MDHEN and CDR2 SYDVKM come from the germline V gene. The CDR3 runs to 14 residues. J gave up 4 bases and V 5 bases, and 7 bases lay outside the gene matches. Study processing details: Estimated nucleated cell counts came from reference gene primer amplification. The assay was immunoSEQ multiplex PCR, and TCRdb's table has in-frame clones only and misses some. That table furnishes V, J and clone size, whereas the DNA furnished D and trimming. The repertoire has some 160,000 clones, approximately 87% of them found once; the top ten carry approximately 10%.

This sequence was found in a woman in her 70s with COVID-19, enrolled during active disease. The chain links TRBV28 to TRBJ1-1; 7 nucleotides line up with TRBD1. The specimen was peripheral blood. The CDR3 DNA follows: TGTGCCAGCAGTGTCCCTCAGGGGGGCACTGAAGCTTTCTTT. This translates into CASSVPQGGTEAFF.